In this sample, the clone carrying this T cell receptor (beta chain) turned up a few times. Its antigen is unidentified. This sample is part of a study of beta chain features in type 1 diabetes. Study conclusions and caveats: Among type 1 diabetes patients, VDJ junctions had fewer insertions and more deletions.

Germline V lookup: CDR1 LGHNA, CDR2 YSLEER. Between the trimmed V and J ends, which lost 1 base and 4 bases, there was a span of 13 bases. This CDR3 is built from 15 residues. The entirety of the isolated RNA underwent reverse transcription, so expressed TCRB transcripts were sequenced. TCRdb's table, derived via immunoSEQ multiplex PCR, lists solely in-frame clones and lacks some. Of fewer than 350,000 clones in the sample, 8% were seen once. CD45RO/CCR7/CD25/CD127/CD95/CD27 staining was used to isolate CD4+ naive, central memory, regulatory and stem cell-like memory cells by sorting. The sequenced sample consisted of central memory CD4+ T cells from blood. This TCR was recovered from a woman aged 18-30 years in good health. J is TRBJ1-2 and V is TRBV4-3; D possibly corresponds to TRBD1 (6 bases). The CDR3 here is CASSQVVQGIYGYTF. As DNA, the CDR3 is TGCGCCAGCAGCCAAGTAGTTCAGGGGATCTATGGCTACACCTTC.